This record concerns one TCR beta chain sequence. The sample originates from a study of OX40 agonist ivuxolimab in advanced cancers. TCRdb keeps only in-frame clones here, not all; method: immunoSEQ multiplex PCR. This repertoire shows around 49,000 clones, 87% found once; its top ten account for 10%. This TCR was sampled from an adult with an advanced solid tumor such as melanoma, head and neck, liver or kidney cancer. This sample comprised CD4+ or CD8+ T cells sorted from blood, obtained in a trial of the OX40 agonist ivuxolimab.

CDR3 sequence (DNA): TGTGCCAGTAAGTTGGGCTACGAGCAGTACTTC. Protein: CASKLGYEQYF. This rearrangement joins TRBV19 to TRBJ2-7; D call uncertain. Trimming removed 7 bases at V and 3 bases at J, with 7 bases between. This CDR3 spans 11 amino acids. The germline V gene has CDR1 LNHDA and CDR2 SQIVND (reference sequence).